Described below is a single T cell receptor beta chain sequence and its context. The sample originates from a study of blood T cell repertoires in COVID-19. At the level of the study: Material from acute and convalescent COVID-19 was sourced from the United States, Italy and Spain.

With V trimmed by 3 bases and J by 9 bases, 5 bases remained unmatched. The CDR3 is 13 residues long. The germline V gene has CDR1 MRHNA and CDR2 SNTAGT. Source study methods: Reference gene primer amplification in the assay estimated nucleated cell counts. TCRdb's copy holds only in-frame clones and misses some; the assay was immunoSEQ multiplex PCR. V and J calls and clone size are those listed in that table; D and trimming were worked out from the DNA. The table records approximately 200,000 clones, around 85% of them present only once. The rearrangement links TRBV6-4 to TRBJ2-1, with 7 bases identical to TRBD2. The sample consisted of PBMCs or T cells enriched from blood (not recorded which). The source of this sequence is a woman aged 40 to 50 with acute COVID-19. The CDR3, as DNA: TGTGCCAGCAGTGAATGGACTAGTGGTGAGCAGTTCTTC. It translates to CASSEWTSGEQFF.